The 22 T cell receptor beta chains listed next were all sequenced from one sample in a study of blood T cell repertoires in COVID-19. TCRdb's table, derived via immunoSEQ multiplex PCR, lists solely in-frame clones and lacks some. Of 180,000 or so clones in the sample, about 83% are singletons; the top ten hold 18%. Sample: peripheral blood. The receptors derive from a person in their 70s with COVID-19, enrolled during active disease.

This chain joins TRBV5-1 and TRBJ2-5, with 12 bases lining up with TRBD2. CDR1 is SGHRS, CDR2 YFSETQ, per germline. The CDR3 covers 16 residues. After removal of 3 bases from V and 4 bases from J, the junction contained 7 bases not matched to a gene. The CDR3 DNA is TGCGCCAGCAGCTCCCAACTAGCGGGGGGCGGAGAGACCCAGTACTTC. It codes for CASSSQLAGGGETQYF.

The V and J genes are TRBV18 and TRBJ2-3; TRBD1 agrees at 7 bases. Germline V CDR1 and CDR2: KGHSH, LQKENI. The CDR3 totals 14 residues. V gave up 3 bases and J gave up 4 bases; unmatched junction bases: 4. For the CDR3, the DNA is TGTGCCAGCTCACCCCCTACAGGGGCAGATACGCAGTATTTT. Its protein is CASSPPTGADTQYF.

The rearrangement links TRBV11-3 to TRBJ1-6; no clear D. CDR1 is SGHNT, CDR2 YENEEA, per germline. The CDR3 sequence is 10 residues long. V lost 7 bases and J lost 10, with 5 bases in between. CDR3 nucleotide sequence: TGTGCCAGCACTCCCTCACCCCTCCACTTT. Encoded protein: CASTPSPLHF.

J is TRBJ2-6 and V is TRBV5-1; 10 nucleotides line up with TRBD2. The CDR3 is made up of 18 amino acids. Germline V gene sequence: CDR1 SGHRS, CDR2 YFSETQ. Unmatched junction bases numbered 11, after V lost 4 bases and J lost 4 bases. CDR3 sequence reads: CASSPELAGPTGANVLTF. The CDR3 nucleotides are TGCGCCAGCAGCCCCGAACTAGCGGGGCCTACCGGGGCCAACGTCCTGACTTTC. Together with reference TRBV5-1 and TRBJ2-6, the CDR3 gives the full variable domain: KAGVTQTPRYLIKTRGQQVTLSCSPISGHRSVSWYQQTPGQGLQFLFEYFSETQRNKGNFPGRFSGRQFSNSRSEMNVSTLELGDSALYLCASSPELAGPTGANVLTFGAGSRLTVL.

V is TRBV6-5 and J is TRBJ2-7, with 12 nucleotides matching TRBD2. From germline, CDR1 is MNHEY and CDR2 SVGAGI. With V trimmed by 6 bases and J by 6 bases, 6 bases remained unmatched. The CDR3 is 14 residues long. The CDR3, as DNA: TGTGCCAGCAGGCAGACTAGCGGGAGTAGCGAGCAGTACTTC. Translated, it gives CASRQTSGSSEQYF.

The rearrangement joins TRBV21-1 to TRBJ2-2; TRBD2, the table's D call, was not compared with the DNA. TRBV21-1 corresponds to a pseudogene. The CDR3 is 18 amino acids. CDR3: CASSKSWFLAGGTGELFF. In nucleotides, the CDR3 is TGTGCCAGCAGCAAAAGTTGGTTTCTAGCGGGAGGGACCGGGGAGCTGTTTTTT.

In this sample, this clone turned up a few times. This rearrangement joins TRBV4-1 to TRBJ2-7; D is unclear. The CDR3 has 13 amino acids. Germline lookup yields CDR1 MGHRA and CDR2 YSYEKL. Trimming pared 1 base from V and 5 bases from J, leaving 9 bases between. The chain's CDR3 is CASSQVSFDEQYF. The CDR3 region has the DNA TGCGCCAGCAGCCAAGTATCGTTCGACGAGCAGTACTTC.

The J gene is TRBJ2-1, the V gene TRBV7-3; TRBD1 is a possible D gene (6 bases). Germline V gene lookup returns CDR1 SGHTA and CDR2 FQGTGA. V was cut by 1 base and J by 3 bases, with 10 bases left in between. The CDR3 has 15 residues. The CDR3 region is CASSLSGGLYNEQFF. For the CDR3, the DNA is TGTGCCAGCAGCTTAAGTGGGGGCCTCTACAATGAGCAGTTCTTC.

V and J are TRBV18 and TRBJ2-7, with TRBD1 matching 7 bases. CDR1 and CDR2 (germline): KGHSH, LQKENI. V shed 3 bases and J 4 bases; nucleotides not matched to a gene: 9. The CDR3 consists of 15 residues. The CDR3 loop is CASSPQDRVGYEQYF. CDR3 bases: TGTGCCAGCTCACCTCAAGACAGGGTCGGATACGAGCAGTACTTC.

The chain recombines TRBV28 with TRBJ2-5, with 8 nucleotides matching TRBD2. The CDR3 extends over 16 amino acids. J lost 0 bases, V lost 10 bases, and 13 bases had no gene match. Germline CDR1 reads MDHEN; CDR2 reads SYDVKM. The CDR3 reads CATLLGASGYQETQYF. The CDR3, as DNA: TGTGCCACCCTATTGGGGGCTAGCGGGTACCAAGAGACCCAGTACTTC.

This clone came up a few times. The chain has TRBV9 and TRBJ1-6; D unresolved. V was trimmed by 2 bases and J by 8 bases, leaving 17 bases between them. There are 16 residues in the CDR3. Germline lookup yields CDR1 SGDLS and CDR2 YYNGEE. This CDR3 is CASSVFSGPRDSPLHF. In DNA, the CDR3 is TGTGCCAGCAGCGTGTTCAGTGGACCGCGGGATTCACCCCTCCACTTT.

This sequence joins TRBV11-2 and TRBJ2-7; no firm D call. V lost 3 bases and J lost 7, with 7 bases in between. Germline V gene data show CDR1 as SGHAT and CDR2 as FQNNGV. The CDR3 spans 11 residues. The CDR3: CASSFEVEQYF. CDR3 sequence (DNA): TGTGCCAGCAGCTTCGAGGTGGAGCAGTACTTC.

Here the CDR3 reads CSARGGTSDFF. CDR3 sequence (DNA): TGCAGTGCTAGAGGCGGGACTAGCGATTTCTTC. The genes are TRBV20-1 and TRBJ2-1; 10 bases are shared with TRBD2. The ends lost 1 base at V and 16 bases at J; junction bases unmatched: 4. In germline, CDR1 is DFQATT, CDR2 SNEGSKA (reference sequence). The CDR3 is 11 amino acids.

The V gene is TRBV3-1 (or the pseudogene TRBV3-2), the J gene TRBJ2-1; 8 bases map to TRBD2. With 2 bases clipped from V and 10 bases from J, the junction kept 13 bases outside the gene matches. Germline V gives CDR1 LGHDT, CDR2 YNNKEL (reference sequence). The CDR3 runs to 16 residues. This CDR3 is CASSQLSGARGEEQFF. The CDR3 nucleotides read TGTGCCAGCAGCCAACTTAGCGGGGCCCGGGGGGAGGAGCAGTTCTTC.

This clone was counted a single time. The chain uses TRBV28 and TRBJ2-7; TRBD2 might be the D (6 bases). The CDR3 loop spans 14 amino acids. V was trimmed by 0 bases and J by 7 bases, leaving 13 bases between them. Germline loops: CDR1 MDHEN, CDR2 SYDVKM. The CDR3 sequence is CASSLWGWRGEQYF. CDR3 DNA sequence: TGTGCCAGCAGTTTATGGGGATGGCGGGGAGAGCAGTACTTC.

The genes are TRBV11-3 and TRBJ2-1; the match to TRBD2 covers 7 bases. CDR3 length equals 15 residues. Trimming removed 0 bases from V and 6 bases from J; junction bases left unmatched: 5. Germline-derived CDR1 and CDR2 are SGHNT and YENEEA. CDR3 loop: CASSLDPSGLNEQFF. The CDR3, as DNA: TGTGCCAGCAGCTTAGATCCTAGCGGCCTCAATGAGCAGTTCTTC.

The V and J genes are TRBV4-1 and TRBJ1-4; 10 positions match TRBD1. The V gene's germline CDR1 is MGHRA and CDR2 YSYEKL. V dropped 3 bases and J dropped 4; count of bases not matched to a gene: 11. CDR3 length: 18 residues. As DNA, the CDR3 is TGCGCCAGCAGCCACCACCGGGGACAGGGGAGTGGTAATGAAAAACTGTTTTTT. Translated, it gives CASSHHRGQGSGNEKLFF.

This clone was recorded only once. The chain combines TRBV5-1 with TRBJ1-2, with no clear D. Trimming removed 5 bases at V and 3 bases at J, with 14 bases between. The germline V gene encodes CDR1 SGHRS and CDR2 YFSETQ. The CDR3 loop spans 14 amino acids. In DNA, the CDR3 is TGCGCCAGCAGTCGGGATGGGTTGGACTATGGCTACACCTTC. This codes for CASSRDGLDYGYTF.

This rearrangement joins TRBV27 to TRBJ2-2, with TRBD2 identical over 11 bases. The V segment lost 2 bases and the J segment 6 bases; nucleotides outside the gene matches: 11. The CDR3 length is 18 residues. Germline CDR1 and CDR2: MNHEY and SMNVEV (reference sequence). The CDR3 bases are TGTGCCAGCAGTTTACTCCGAGGTAGCGGGGGGGCCCCCGGGGAGCTGTTTTTT. This translates into CASSLLRGSGGAPGELFF.

V and J are TRBV6-5 and TRBJ2-1; 9 positions agree with TRBD2. Trimming took 6 bases from V and 6 from J; bases not matched to a gene: 9. Germline-derived CDR1 and CDR2 are MNHEY and SVGAGI. The CDR3 spans 15 residues. The CDR3 reads CASSYGTSSGNEQFF. The DNA for the CDR3 is TGTGCCAGCAGCTATGGGACTAGCTCAGGCAATGAGCAGTTCTTC.

This chain uses TRBV28 with TRBJ1-6, with a tentative D call TRBD1 (6 bases). The CDR3 covers 14 residues. Germline lookup yields CDR1 MDHEN and CDR2 SYDVKM. Trimming stripped 6 bases from V and 4 bases from J, with 10 bases between. The CDR3 is CASRNGQYNSPLHF. In nucleotides, the CDR3 is TGTGCCAGCAGAAATGGACAGTATAATTCACCCCTCCACTTT.

This clone was seen a handful of times. The chain couples TRBV15 to TRBJ2-1; 8 positions agree with TRBD1. The CDR3 has 12 residues. Germline assignment: CDR1 LNHNV and CDR2 YYDKDF (reference sequence). The trim removed 4 bases at V and 16 bases at J, leaving 9 bases unmatched. This chain's CDR3 is CATSKGTGSRFF. The CDR3 DNA reads TGTGCCACCAGCAAAGGGACAGGATCTAGATTCTTC.